A selection of T cell receptor beta chains follows, all from one sample in a study of cytomegalovirus exposure and HLA in healthy donors. Generated by immunoSEQ multiplex PCR, the TCRdb table keeps only in-frame clones and is missing some. The repertoire holds about 150,000 clones, with 85% to 90% as singletons. Sequencing was done on a sample of PBMCs. The source of these receptors is a woman aged 18-29 years in good health and CMV-seropositive. Both conserved end residues are part of each CDR3. D genes are given only for firm matches. Part of the rows lack a size; the others show once, few, many or a class for expanded clones.

TRBV28	TRBJ2-7	-	-	CASSTLLGQGSYEQYF
TRBV7-9	TRBJ1-1	-	-	CASSEMSAGYTEAFF
TRBV5-4	TRBJ2-7	TRBD2	-	CASSRGGDSYEQYF
TRBV19	TRBJ1-2	-	-	CASSIRDSYGYTF
TRBV9	TRBJ2-2	-	-	CASSTTGTANTGELFF
TRBV6-5	TRBJ2-7	TRBD1	-	CATKDRGSEQYF
TRBV28	TRBJ2-5	-	-	CASSSRETQYF
TRBV7-6	TRBJ2-7	TRBD2	-	CASSTGLAGGNPLSYEQYF
TRBV6-1	TRBJ2-7	-	once	CASSAGINSYEQYF
TRBV4-1	TRBJ1-2	-	-	CASSQDRGDLLPDSYTF
TRBV21-1	TRBJ2-3	-	-	CASSKQGSSGTPSSTDTQYF
TRBV7-9	TRBJ1-1	-	once	CASSLAIRGTEAFF
TRBV12-5	TRBJ2-1	-	few	CASGARNEQFF
TRBV14	TRBJ2-2	-	-	CASSQDRVGELFF
TRBV19	TRBJ2-2	TRBD2	-	CASNEAGGPDTGELFF
TRBV2	TRBJ1-1	-	-	CASSTAGFVNTEAFF
TRBV6-5	TRBJ1-1	-	few	CASIQDGGTEAFF
TRBV5-4	TRBJ1-6	TRBD1	-	CASSPQEGANSPLHF
TRBV6-4	TRBJ1-2	-	-	CASPAGNYGYTF
TRBV30	TRBJ1-3	-	-	CAWSVRGRGNTIYF
TRBV19	TRBJ2-5	TRBD1	once	CASSTRDRGRETQYF
TRBV27	TRBJ1-1	-	-	CASSLSPGPEAFF
TRBV6-5	TRBJ1-2	-	-	CASSYSKYIYYGYTF
TRBV19	TRBJ1-6	TRBD1	few	CASRPGQGENSPLHF
TRBV7-2	TRBJ2-3	TRBD2	-	CASRKTSGGNTDTQYF
TRBV15	TRBJ2-2	-	-	CATRAGTINTGELFF
TRBV6-1	TRBJ1-5	TRBD1	-	CASSETGAVQPQHF
TRBV7-2	TRBJ2-2	TRBD2	-	CASSLNAGVNTGELFF
TRBV5-6	TRBJ2-7	TRBD1	-	CASSVGQVSYEQYF
TRBV5-1	TRBJ2-5	-	-	CASRREETQYF
TRBV7-2	TRBJ1-6	TRBD1	-	CASSQFGTGDSPLHF
TRBV27	TRBJ2-1	TRBD2	-	CASRVGLATGNEQFF
TRBV7-2	TRBJ2-7	-	-	CASSPVSTGSSYEQYF
TRBV5-8	TRBJ1-6	-	-	CASSPNTAPVYNSPLHF
TRBV19	TRBJ1-2	-	few	CASSIGQGPFHYGYTF
TRBV10-3	TRBJ2-2	-	-	CAIRDRNTGELFF